A single T cell receptor beta chain is shown here with its context. Its recognized antigen is unknown. Base qualities were left out, and no much larger clone turns up one base away. The data belong to a study of OX40 agonist ivuxolimab in advanced cancers. Study-wide context: The costimulatory receptor OX40 (CD134) was targeted by ivuxolimab, a fully human IgG2 agonistic monoclonal antibody. Intravenous ivuxolimab was administered to patients every 2 weeks at six dose levels: 0.01, 0.1, 0.3, 1.5, 3 and 10 mg/kg. Of the approximately 54 patients in dose escalation, around 20 had hepatocellular carcinoma, about 15 had melanoma, 9 had renal cell carcinoma and 9 had head and neck cancer. In the dose-escalation cohort, 82.7% of patients were male, and the mean age was roughly 60 years, with a range of about 20 to 79. Prior anti-PD-1, anti-PD-L1 or anti-CTLA-4 therapy was permitted, and approximately 41% of dose-escalation patients had received checkpoint inhibitors. Partial responses were achieved by three dose-escalation patients, of whom one had hepatocellular carcinoma and two had cutaneous melanoma. Peripheral TCRbeta sequencing aimed to test whether ivuxolimab altered TCR sequence diversity and caused clonal T-cell expansion. The paper covers the monotherapy dose-escalation part of the phase I ivuxolimab trial, which included N of about 51 patients.

V gives up 5 bases and J gives up 6 bases, and the segment between their germline ends measures 10 bases. The CDR3 starts with the cysteine, ends with the phenylalanine, and has 12 residues. The only DNA kept is the CDR3, 36 bases in frame from the first base. CDR1 LGHNT and CDR2 FRNRAP are derived from the germline V gene. The trial excluded patients who had a history of autoimmune disease or were on systemic immunosuppression. Peripheral blood for TCR sequencing was collected from all dose cohorts at baseline, on cycle 4 day 1, and on cycle 7 day 1. Samples came from an open-label, multicenter, first-in-human phase I dose-escalation trial of ivuxolimab. The trial enrolled adults with locally advanced or metastatic head and neck squamous cell, hepatocellular, melanoma or renal cell carcinoma. CD4+ and CD8+ T cells were sorted separately from peripheral blood before TCR sequencing. For sequencing of the TCRbeta CDR3 region, genomic DNA was extracted from the sorted cells. The immunoSEQ Assay was used for sequencing of TCRbeta CDR3 regions. The table comes from immuneACCESS by way of TCRdb, which keeps in-frame sequences with V and J called. Part of the clones is missing from these tables; in studies checked, under half for an unresolved V gene and the rest for unknown reasons. This sample has approximately 99,000 clones in its table, and 75% to 95% of those were observed once. Of the sample, 0.5% to 0.8% is held by the ten largest clones.

Findings and caveats that apply to the study as a whole: Antigen specificity was not determined for the clonally expanded peripheral T cells. In partial responders in the 0.1-3.0 mg/kg groups, normalized peripheral clonal expansion was found to be among the lowest, especially among CD8+ T cells. Low levels of normalized T-cell clonal expansion were also seen in some patients who did not respond. After ivuxolimab, more expanded clones were found on average in CD8+ T cells than in CD4+ T cells. At doses from 0.1 to 3.0 mg/kg, clonal expansion was seen in both CD4+ and CD8+ blood T cells between baseline and week 6.

The chain is assembled from TRBV12-5 and TRBJ1-1, with the D gene not confidently named. The receptor comes from an adult with an advanced solid tumor such as melanoma, head and neck, liver or kidney cancer. The sample was CD4+ or CD8+ T cells sorted from blood, taken in a trial of the OX40 agonist ivuxolimab. The CDR3 amino acid sequence is: CASGAIRAEAFF. The nucleotides read TGTGCTAGTGGTGCAATTCGGGCTGAAGCTTTCTTT.